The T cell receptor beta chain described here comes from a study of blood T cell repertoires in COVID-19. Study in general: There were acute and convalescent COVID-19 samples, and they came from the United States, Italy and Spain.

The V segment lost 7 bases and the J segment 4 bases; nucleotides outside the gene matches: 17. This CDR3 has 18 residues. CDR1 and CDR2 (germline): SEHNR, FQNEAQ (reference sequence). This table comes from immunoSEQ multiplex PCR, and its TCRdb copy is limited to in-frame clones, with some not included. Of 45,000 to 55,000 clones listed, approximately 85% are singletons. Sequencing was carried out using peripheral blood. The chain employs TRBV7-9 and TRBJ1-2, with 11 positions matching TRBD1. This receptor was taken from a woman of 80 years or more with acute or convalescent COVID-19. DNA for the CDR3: TGTGCCAGCAATCTTTTCCGGGACAGGGGGTCCTTTAGCTATGGCTACACCTTC. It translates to CASNLFRDRGSFSYGYTF.